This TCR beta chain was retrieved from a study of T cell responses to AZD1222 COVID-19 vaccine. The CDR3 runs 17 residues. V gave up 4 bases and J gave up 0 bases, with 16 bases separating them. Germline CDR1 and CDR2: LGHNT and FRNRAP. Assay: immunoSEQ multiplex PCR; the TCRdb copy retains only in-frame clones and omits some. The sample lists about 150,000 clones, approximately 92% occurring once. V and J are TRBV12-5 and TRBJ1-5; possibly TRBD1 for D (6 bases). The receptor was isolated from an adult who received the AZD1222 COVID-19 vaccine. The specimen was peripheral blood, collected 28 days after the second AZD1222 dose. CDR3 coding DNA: TGTGCTAGTGGTTGGGGACACTCGGAATATAGCAATCAGCCCCAGCATTTT. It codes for CASGWGHSEYSNQPQHF.